A single sample is the source of the 26 T cell receptor beta chains below, sequenced in a study of blood T cell repertoires in COVID-19. Repertoires were generated with immunoSEQ multiplex PCR, while TCRdb's copy carries only in-frame clones and drops some. In the table there are tens of thousands of clones, around 89% of which are singletons. Sequencing used peripheral blood. These receptors came from a man between 65 and 79 years old with active or convalescent COVID-19.

This chain connects TRBV4-2 to TRBJ1-5, with 10 positions matching TRBD1. CDR1 and CDR2 (germline): LGHNA, YNFKEQ. This CDR3 is built from 22 residues. V gave up 3 bases and J gave up 0 bases; unmatched junction bases: 20. This CDR3 is CASSQGTPGQGKVYYSNQPQHF. In DNA, the CDR3 is TGTGCCAGCAGCCAGGGAACCCCGGGACAGGGGAAAGTTTATTATAGCAATCAGCCCCAGCATTTT.

V and J are TRBV6-5 and TRBJ2-7; TRBD1 might be the D (6 bases). The CDR3 is 14 residues long. V was trimmed by 6 bases and J by 5 bases, leaving 17 bases between them. Germline V gene sequence: CDR1 MNHEY, CDR2 SVGAGI. CDR3: CASRGQGQSHEQYF. CDR3 coding DNA: TGTGCCAGCAGGGGACAAGGGCAGTCCCACGAGCAGTACTTC.

The chain employs TRBV7-9 and TRBJ1-6; no reliable D call. V gave up 3 bases and J gave up 7 bases, with 10 bases separating them. CDR1 SEHNR and CDR2 FQNEAQ come from the germline V gene (reference sequence). This CDR3 contains 14 residues. CDR3 bases: TGTGCCAGCAGCTTTCCAGGCAACAATTCACCCCTCCACTTT. Translated: CASSFPGNNSPLHF.

The chain joins TRBV19 to TRBJ2-5, with 7 bases identical to TRBD1. Unmatched junction bases numbered 6, after V lost 0 bases and J lost 5 bases. The CDR3 sequence is 15 residues long. The germline CDR1 and CDR2 sequences are LNHDA and SQIVND (reference sequence). CDR3 residues: CASSIDLDRAETQYF. The DNA of the CDR3 is TGTGCCAGTAGTATAGACCTCGACAGGGCCGAGACCCAGTACTTC. The entire variable domain, with the rest obtained from reference TRBV19 and TRBJ2-5, is as follows: DGGITQSPKYLFRKEGQNVTLSCEQNLNHDAMYWYRQDPGQGLRLIYYSQIVNDFQKGDIAEGYSVSREKKESFPLTVTSAQKNPTAFYLCASSIDLDRAETQYFGPGTRLLVL.

This clone is a singleton in its sample. The rearrangement joins TRBV5-6 to TRBJ1-4; D unclear. The ends were cut back, 1 base at V and 8 bases at J, with 9 bases in the middle. The CDR3 contains 13 residues. CDR1 is SGHDT, CDR2 YYEEEE, per germline. The CDR3, as DNA: TGTGCCAGCAGCTTGCAGTTTGCCGAAAAACTGTTTTTT. Translation: CASSLQFAEKLFF.

This clone was counted a few times. The CDR3 DNA follows: TGCGCCAGCACACCGGGACTCCCGGGAATAGGTTCCGGCTACACCTTC. This translates into CASTPGLPGIGSGYTF. The chain is built from TRBV5-1 and TRBJ1-2; tentative D call: TRBD1 (5 bases). This CDR3 has 16 amino acids. V lost 6 bases, J lost 8 bases, and 26 bases lay in between. In germline, CDR1 is SGHRS, CDR2 YFSETQ. Full variable domain (remainder filled in from reference TRBV5-1 and TRBJ1-2): KAGVTQTPRYLIKTRGQQVTLSCSPISGHRSVSWYQQTPGQGLQFLFEYFSETQRNKGNFPGRFSGRQFSNSRSEMNVSTLELGDSALYLCASTPGLPGIGSGYTFGSGTRLTVV.

The V call is TRBV5-1, the J call TRBJ2-7; 8 bases match TRBD1. Per the germline V gene, CDR1 is SGHRS and CDR2 is YFSETQ. This CDR3 is 15 amino acids long. V shed 3 bases, J shed 2 bases, and the junction held 7 bases outside the gene matches. In nucleotides, the CDR3 is TGCGCCAGCAGCTCATCGACAGGGGAAACCTACGAGCAGTACTTC. Protein product: CASSSSTGETYEQYF.

The chain combines TRBV7-2 with TRBJ2-5, with a possible D match to TRBD1 (6 bases). Per germline, CDR1 SGHTA and CDR2 FQGNSA. Trimming took off 5 bases at V and 2 bases at J, with 12 bases between the two ends. The CDR3 totals 14 residues. The CDR3 bases are TGTGCCAGCAGCCAGGGGACGGAACAAGAGACCCAGTACTTC. Translated: CASSQGTEQETQYF. The full variable domain, with the rest looked up from reference TRBV7-2 and TRBJ2-5, is GAGVSQSPSNKVTEKGKDVELRCDPISGHTALYWYRQSLGQGLEFLIYFQGNSAPDKSGLPSDRFSAERTGGSVSTLTIQRTQQEDSAVYLCASSQGTEQETQYFGPGTRLLVL.

The chain couples TRBV13 to TRBJ2-6; D may be TRBD1 (5 bases). Trimming cost V 1 base and J 2 bases, with 9 bases left between them. The length of the CDR3 is 16 residues. In germline, CDR1 is PRHDT, CDR2 FYEKMQ (reference sequence). The CDR3 is CASSLALGPGANVLTF. In DNA form, the CDR3 reads TGTGCCAGCAGCTTAGCTTTGGGGCCTGGGGCCAACGTCCTGACTTTC.

This sequence joins TRBV30 and TRBJ2-2; 8 positions agree with TRBD1. Germline V lookup: CDR1 GTSNPN, CDR2 SVGIG (reference sequence). The CDR3 has 15 residues. J lost 4 bases, V lost 2 bases, and 6 bases had no gene match. CDR3 residues: CAWSLRGLATGELFF. The CDR3, as DNA: TGTGCCTGGAGTCTCAGGGGGCTCGCCACCGGGGAGCTGTTTTTT.

The chain recombines TRBV19 with TRBJ1-2; a possible D gene is TRBD1 (5 bases). The CDR3 extends over 13 amino acids. Looked up from germline, CDR1 is LNHDA and CDR2 is SQIVND (reference sequence). V was trimmed by 7 bases and J by 4 bases, leaving 13 bases between them. The CDR3 coding sequence is TGTGCCAGTAATCAAGACAGAACCTATGGCTACACCTTC. Protein: CASNQDRTYGYTF.

The genes are TRBV5-1 and TRBJ1-3; the D is unclear. Trimming removed 5 bases at V and 4 bases at J, with 10 bases between. The CDR3 totals 13 residues. Germline values: CDR1 SGHRS, CDR2 YFSETQ. Here the CDR3 DNA reads TGCGCCAGCAGTCAGAGGCCGGGAAACACCATATATTTT. This translates into CASSQRPGNTIYF.

The chain couples TRBV2 to TRBJ1-3; 8 nucleotides match TRBD1. Looked up from germline, CDR1 is SNHLY and CDR2 is FYNNEI. The CDR3 is 14 residues long. Germline trimming cut 6 bases from V and 6 bases from J; bases unmatched to any gene: 7. The DNA for the CDR3 is TGTGCCAGCAGCGGGACAGGAGGCACAAACACCATATATTTT. Amino acid sequence: CASSGTGGTNTIYF.

The V gene is TRBV4-3, the J gene TRBJ2-1; 7 nucleotides agree with TRBD1. The V segment lost 1 base and the J segment 7 bases; nucleotides outside the gene matches: 10. The CDR3 consists of 16 residues. Germline CDR1 is LGHNA and CDR2 is YSLEER. CDR3 bases: TGCGCCAGCAGCCAAGCGGTTGCAGGGGGACGGAATGAGCAGTTCTTC. Amino acids: CASSQAVAGGRNEQFF.

V usage is TRBV4-1 and J usage is TRBJ1-1, with D tentatively TRBD1 (5 bases). CDR1 and CDR2 from the germline V gene are MGHRA and YSYEKL. Trimming left V 3 bases short and J 3 bases short, with 11 bases between. The CDR3 is 14 amino acids. The CDR3 here is CASSHRVGYTEAFF. CDR3 sequence (DNA): TGCGCCAGCAGCCACAGGGTCGGGTACACTGAAGCTTTCTTT.

The chain has TRBV30 and TRBJ1-4; tentative D call: TRBD1 (6 bases). Trimming stripped 3 bases from V and 8 bases from J, with 16 bases between. The CDR3 runs to 14 residues. The germline CDR1 and CDR2 sequences are GTSNPN and SVGIG (reference sequence). The CDR3 protein is CAWSKTGQREKLFF. CDR3 nucleotides: TGTGCCTGGAGCAAGACAGGCCAGAGAGAAAAACTGTTTTTT.

The chain is built from TRBV28 and TRBJ1-4; 9 nucleotides agree with TRBD1. V dropped 6 bases and J dropped 8; count of bases not matched to a gene: 13. From germline, CDR1 is MDHEN and CDR2 SYDVKM. The CDR3 totals 16 residues. The CDR3 region is CASRNVKGQGDEKLFF. In DNA, the CDR3 is TGTGCCAGCAGGAACGTCAAGGGACAGGGAGACGAAAAACTGTTTTTT. Full variable domain (remainder filled in from reference TRBV28 and TRBJ1-4): DVKVTQSSRYLVKRTGEKVFLECVQDMDHENMFWYRQDPGLGLRLIYFSYDVKMKEKGDIPEGYSVSREKKERFSLILESASTNQTSMYLCASRNVKGQGDEKLFFGSGTQLSVL.

The rearrangement links TRBV7-3 to TRBJ1-6; D possibly corresponds to TRBD1 (6 bases). From germline, CDR1 is SGHTA and CDR2 FQGTGA. This CDR3 contains 14 residues. The ends were cut back, 2 bases at V and 8 bases at J, with 10 bases in the middle. The CDR3 region has the DNA TGTGCCAGCAGCTTAGATGGACAGCATTCACCCCTCCACTTT. Protein sequence: CASSLDGQHSPLHF.

The chain couples TRBV6-1 to TRBJ2-7; 11 bases match TRBD2. CDR3 length: 18 amino acids. Germline assignment: CDR1 MNHNS and CDR2 SASEGT. V shed 2 bases, J shed 3 bases, and the junction held 12 bases outside the gene matches. This CDR3 reads CASSEKLASGGLRYEQYF. In nucleotides, the CDR3 is TGTGCCAGCAGTGAAAAGTTGGCTAGCGGGGGGCTTCGCTACGAGCAGTACTTC.

This rearrangement joins TRBV30 to TRBJ2-7; 7 nucleotides line up with TRBD2. The CDR3 runs to 17 residues. The V gene end was trimmed by 2 bases and the J gene end by 2 bases; junction bases not matched to a gene: 15. Per the germline V gene, CDR1 is GTSNPN and CDR2 is SVGIG (reference sequence). CDR3 coding DNA: TGTGCCTGGAGTTCCCCCGGGGCGCTAGCGGTAACCTACGAGCAGTACTTC. Translating gives CAWSSPGALAVTYEQYF.

The V gene is TRBV4-1, the J gene TRBJ2-1; weak D call: TRBD1 (6 bases). The CDR3 is 15 residues long. CDR1 MGHRA and CDR2 YSYEKL come from the germline V gene. Trimming cost V 2 bases and J 0 bases, with 8 bases left between them. The CDR3 DNA follows: TGCGCCAGCAGCCAATCGGACAGCTCCTACAATGAGCAGTTCTTC. This encodes CASSQSDSSYNEQFF.

This rearrangement joins TRBV7-6 to TRBJ2-5; the match to TRBD1 covers 7 bases. CDR1 SGHVS and CDR2 FNYEAQ come from the germline V gene. The CDR3 runs 14 residues. The trim removed 2 bases at V and 2 bases at J, leaving 2 bases unmatched. The chain's CDR3 is CASSLRQGQETQYF. The CDR3 nucleotides are TGTGCCAGCAGCTTAAGACAGGGACAAGAGACCCAGTACTTC.

This chain joins TRBV5-5 and TRBJ1-5; a weak D match, TRBD1 (5 bases). Germline loops: CDR1 SGHKS, CDR2 YYEKEE (reference sequence). CDR3 length: 14 residues. V gave up 6 bases and J gave up 6 bases, with 16 bases separating them. The CDR3 region is CASKPGLSSQPQHF. The CDR3 DNA reads TGTGCCAGCAAACCGGGACTGTCAAGTCAGCCCCAGCATTTT.

The gene calls are TRBV28 and TRBJ2-7, with D unresolved. Trimming removed 6 bases from V and 7 bases from J, with 13 bases in between. This CDR3 spans 12 amino acids. Germline loops: CDR1 MDHEN, CDR2 SYDVKM. In nucleotides, the CDR3 is TGTGCCAGCAGCTACCCTGTTAAAGAGCAGTACTTC. Translated: CASSYPVKEQYF.

This chain links TRBV16 with TRBJ1-3; D perhaps matches TRBD1 (5 bases). This CDR3 region has 14 residues. V lost 8 bases and J 4 bases, leaving 15 bases between the germline ends. Germline V gives CDR1 KGHSY, CDR2 FQNENV. CDR3 sequence reads: CASQKGQIGNTIYF. DNA for the CDR3: TGTGCCAGCCAAAAGGGGCAGATCGGAAACACCATATATTTT.

V usage is TRBV18 and J usage is TRBJ1-2; perhaps TRBD1 as D (6 bases). Trimming removed 3 bases at V and 4 bases at J, with 12 bases between. Germline CDR1 KGHSH, CDR2 LQKENI. The CDR3 totals 14 residues. The CDR3 reads CASSPGAAGYGYTF. DNA of the CDR3: TGTGCCAGCTCACCGGGGGCGGCAGGCTATGGCTACACCTTC.